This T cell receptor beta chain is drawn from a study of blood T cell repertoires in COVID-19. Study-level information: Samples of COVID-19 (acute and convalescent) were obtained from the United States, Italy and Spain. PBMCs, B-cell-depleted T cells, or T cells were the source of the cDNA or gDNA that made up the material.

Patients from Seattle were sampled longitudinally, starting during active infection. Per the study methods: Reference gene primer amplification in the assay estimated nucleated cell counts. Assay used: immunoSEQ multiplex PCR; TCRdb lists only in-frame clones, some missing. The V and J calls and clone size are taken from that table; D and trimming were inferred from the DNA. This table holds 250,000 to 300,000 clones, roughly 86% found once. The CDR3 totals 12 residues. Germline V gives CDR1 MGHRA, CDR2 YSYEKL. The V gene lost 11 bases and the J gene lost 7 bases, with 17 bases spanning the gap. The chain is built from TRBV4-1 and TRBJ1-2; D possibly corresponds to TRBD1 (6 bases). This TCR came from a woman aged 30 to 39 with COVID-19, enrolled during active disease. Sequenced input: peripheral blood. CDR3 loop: CAVGGGRLGYTF. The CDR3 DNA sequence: TGCGCCGTCGGGGGGGGGCGTCTTGGCTACACCTTC.